This TCR beta chain was captured by sequencing in a study of post-analysis software for immune sequencing data (dated by TCRdb to about 2015). Broadly, across the study: The recorded disease courses included relapsing-remitting, secondary progressive and progressive-relapsing multiple sclerosis, and some patients had no subtype annotation. The multiple sclerosis patient repertoires were compared with roughly twelve previously published healthy control repertoires from donors aged 6 to 25 years. A subset of samples was prepared in parallel using single-end sample barcoding, then pooled and co-amplified after Illumina adapter ligation. Study-level results and caveats: When samples were clustered directly using the F measure, samples prepared in the same batch co-clustered strongly, which prompted a batch-effect correction. Significantly higher frequencies in patients than in controls were found for roughly 5 TRBV segments, including TRBV5-6, TRBV5-1 and TRBV20-1. Multiple sclerosis patients had significantly lower normalized Chao1 diversity than controls, a result that suggests substantial peripheral T-cell clonal expansion. The multiple sclerosis patient group was slightly younger than the control group.

Trimming accounts for 0 bases at V and 2 bases at J, while the number of junction bases matched to no gene is 3. CDR1 and CDR2 are drawn from the germline V gene (reference sequence): DFQATT, SNEGSKA. The CDR3 runs 15 residues from the cysteine to the phenylalanine. Just the 45-base CDR3 DNA is kept, in frame starting at base 1. Libraries came from PCR. The instrument given in TCRdb is Illumina HiSeq 2500. To reduce PCR and sequencing biases, unique molecular identifiers were built into the TCR beta cDNA libraries. Some 500,000 cDNA molecules were obtained per 1 to 10 million input T cells, so each molecule approximated one T cell. The patient libraries were prepared and sequenced with the same protocol used for the earlier healthy control dataset. Samples belonging to the same batch were prepared together, multiplexed and sequenced on a shared HiSeq lane. As for how the authors treated the data: MIGEC was used to process the raw barcoded reads, and molecular identifier groups with only a single read were discarded before consensus assembly and CDR3 extraction. Clonotype tables were post-analysed with VDJtools, and diversity was normalized by down-sampling all datasets to the smallest sample size. In repertoire overlap clustering, CDR3 amino acid sequences, but not nucleotide sequences, were matched to correct batch-related cross-sample contamination. In TCRdb, the public reads were trimmed at Q25 with fastp and aligned with MiXCR, with productive beta chains retained. Each entry is one CDR3 protein sequence, shown with its most common DNA and genes. The V and J calls follow TCRdb's processing rather than the paper's. The sample table lists about 540,000 distinct CDR3 sequences, roughly 34% of them with a count of one. Less than 6% of the sample belongs to the ten largest clones.

Only a few counts were recorded for this clonotype. Its antigen is not yet known. No much larger clone is present one base from it, and per-base qualities are unavailable. To demonstrate the VDJtools post-analysis software, the study profiled TCR beta repertoires from the peripheral blood of 13 young patients with multiple sclerosis. The patients with multiple sclerosis were children and adolescents between about 6 and 15 years of age. The sequence joins TRBV20-1 to TRBJ2-1; the central 8 bases match TRBD2. Sequenced input: blood. This clonotype was obtained from a girl younger than 18 with multiple sclerosis. The nucleotide sequence is TGCAGTGCTAGAGAGCTTAGCGGGGCCTACAATGAGCAGTTCTTC. Translated, it gives CSARELSGAYNEQFF.